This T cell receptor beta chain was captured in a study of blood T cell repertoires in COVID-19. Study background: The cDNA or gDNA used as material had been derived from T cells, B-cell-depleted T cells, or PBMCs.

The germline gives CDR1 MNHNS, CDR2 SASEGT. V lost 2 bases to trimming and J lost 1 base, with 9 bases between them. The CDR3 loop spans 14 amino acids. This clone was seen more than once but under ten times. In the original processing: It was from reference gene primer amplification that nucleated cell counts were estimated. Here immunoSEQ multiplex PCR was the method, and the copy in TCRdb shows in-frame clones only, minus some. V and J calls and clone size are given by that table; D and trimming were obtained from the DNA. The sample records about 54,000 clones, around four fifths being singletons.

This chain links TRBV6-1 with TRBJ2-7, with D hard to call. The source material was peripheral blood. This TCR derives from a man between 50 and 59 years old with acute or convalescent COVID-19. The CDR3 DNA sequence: TGTGCCAGCAGTGAACAGTTTCCTTCCTACGAGCAGTACTTC. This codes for CASSEQFPSYEQYF.